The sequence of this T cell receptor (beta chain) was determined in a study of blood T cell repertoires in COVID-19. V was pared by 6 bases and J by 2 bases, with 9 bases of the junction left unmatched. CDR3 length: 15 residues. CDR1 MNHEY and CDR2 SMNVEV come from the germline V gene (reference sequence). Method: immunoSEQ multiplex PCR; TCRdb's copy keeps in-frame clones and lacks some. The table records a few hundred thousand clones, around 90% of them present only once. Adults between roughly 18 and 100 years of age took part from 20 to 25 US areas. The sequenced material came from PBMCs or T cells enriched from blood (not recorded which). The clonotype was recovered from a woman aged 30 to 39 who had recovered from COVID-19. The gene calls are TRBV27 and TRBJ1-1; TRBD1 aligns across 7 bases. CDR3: CASRLRQGANTEAFF. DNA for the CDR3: TGTGCCAGCAGACTTCGACAGGGAGCAAACACTGAAGCTTTCTTT.